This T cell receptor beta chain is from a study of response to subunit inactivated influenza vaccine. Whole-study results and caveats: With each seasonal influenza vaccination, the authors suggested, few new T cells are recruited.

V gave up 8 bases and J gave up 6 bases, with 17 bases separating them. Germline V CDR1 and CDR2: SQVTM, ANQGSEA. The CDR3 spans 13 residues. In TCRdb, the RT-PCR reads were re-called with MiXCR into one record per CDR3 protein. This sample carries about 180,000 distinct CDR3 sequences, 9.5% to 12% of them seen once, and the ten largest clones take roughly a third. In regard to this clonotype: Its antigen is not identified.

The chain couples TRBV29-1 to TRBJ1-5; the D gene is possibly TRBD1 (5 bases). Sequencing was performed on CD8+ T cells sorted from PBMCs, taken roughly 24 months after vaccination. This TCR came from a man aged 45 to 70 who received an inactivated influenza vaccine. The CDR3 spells CSSSEGPGQPQHF. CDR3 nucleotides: TGCAGCTCATCGGAGGGGCCGGGTCAGCCCCAGCATTTT.